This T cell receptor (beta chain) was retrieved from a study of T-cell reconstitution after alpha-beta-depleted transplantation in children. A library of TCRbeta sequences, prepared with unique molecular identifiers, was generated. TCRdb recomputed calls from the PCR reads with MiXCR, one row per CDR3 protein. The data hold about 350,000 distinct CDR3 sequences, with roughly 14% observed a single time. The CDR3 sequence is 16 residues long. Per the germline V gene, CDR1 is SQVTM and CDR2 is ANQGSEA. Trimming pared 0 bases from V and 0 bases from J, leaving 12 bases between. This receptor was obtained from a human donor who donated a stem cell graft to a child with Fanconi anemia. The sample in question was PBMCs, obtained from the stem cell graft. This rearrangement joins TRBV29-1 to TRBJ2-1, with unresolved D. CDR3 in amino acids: CSVEDSTRSSYNEQFF. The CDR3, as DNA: TGCAGCGTTGAAGATTCCACCCGATCCTCCTACAATGAGCAGTTCTTC.